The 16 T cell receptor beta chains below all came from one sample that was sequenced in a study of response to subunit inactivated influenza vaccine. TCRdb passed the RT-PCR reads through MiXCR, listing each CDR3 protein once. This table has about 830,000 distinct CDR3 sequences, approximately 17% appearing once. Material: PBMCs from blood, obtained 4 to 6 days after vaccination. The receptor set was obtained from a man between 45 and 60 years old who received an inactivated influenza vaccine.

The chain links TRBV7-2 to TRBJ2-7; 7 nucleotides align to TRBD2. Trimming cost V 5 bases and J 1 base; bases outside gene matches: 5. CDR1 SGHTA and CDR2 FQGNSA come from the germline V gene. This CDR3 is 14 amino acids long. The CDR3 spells CASSPWGGSYEQYF. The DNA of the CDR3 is TGTGCCAGCAGCCCTTGGGGGGGGTCCTACGAGCAGTACTTC. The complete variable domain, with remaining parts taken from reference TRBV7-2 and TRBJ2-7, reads GAGVSQSPSNKVTEKGKDVELRCDPISGHTALYWYRQSLGQGLEFLIYFQGNSAPDKSGLPSDRFSAERTGGSVSTLTIQRTQQEDSAVYLCASSPWGGSYEQYFGPGTRLTVT.

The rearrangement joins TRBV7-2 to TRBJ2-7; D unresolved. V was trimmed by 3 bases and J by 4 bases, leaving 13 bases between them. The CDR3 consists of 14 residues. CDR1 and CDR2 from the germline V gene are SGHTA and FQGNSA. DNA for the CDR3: TGTGCCAGCAGCTTCGACCGCGAGAGTTACGAGCAGTACTTC. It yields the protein CASSFDRESYEQYF.

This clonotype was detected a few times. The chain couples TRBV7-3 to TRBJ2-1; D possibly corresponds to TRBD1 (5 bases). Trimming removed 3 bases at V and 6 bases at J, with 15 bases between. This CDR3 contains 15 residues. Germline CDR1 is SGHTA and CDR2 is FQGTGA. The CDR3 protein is CASSLSGYGTNEQFF. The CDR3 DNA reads TGTGCCAGCAGCTTGTCAGGGTACGGTACCAATGAGCAGTTCTTC.

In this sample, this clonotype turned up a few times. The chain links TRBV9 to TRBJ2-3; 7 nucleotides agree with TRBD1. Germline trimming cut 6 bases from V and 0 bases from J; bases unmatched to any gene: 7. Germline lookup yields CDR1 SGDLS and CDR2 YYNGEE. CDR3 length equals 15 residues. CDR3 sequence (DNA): TGTGCCAGCAAGAGGACAGGATTAAGCACAGATACGCAGTATTTT. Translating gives CASKRTGLSTDTQYF. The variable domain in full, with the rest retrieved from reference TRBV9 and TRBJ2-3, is DSGVTQTPKHLITATGQRVTLRCSPRSGDLSVYWYQQSLDQGLQFLIQYYNGEERAKGNILERFSAQQFPDLHSELNLSSLELGDSALYFCASKRTGLSTDTQYFGPGTRLTVL.

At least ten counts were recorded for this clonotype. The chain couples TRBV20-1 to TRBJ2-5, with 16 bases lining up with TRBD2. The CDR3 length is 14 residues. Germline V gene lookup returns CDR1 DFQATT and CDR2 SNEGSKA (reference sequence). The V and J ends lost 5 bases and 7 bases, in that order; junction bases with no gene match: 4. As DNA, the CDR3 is TGCAGTGCTGGGACTAGCGGGGGGGCCGTGACCCAGTACTTC. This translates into CSAGTSGGAVTQYF.

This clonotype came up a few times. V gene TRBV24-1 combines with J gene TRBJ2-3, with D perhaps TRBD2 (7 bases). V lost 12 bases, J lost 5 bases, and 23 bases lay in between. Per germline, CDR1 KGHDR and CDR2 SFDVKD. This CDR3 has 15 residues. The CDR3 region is CAARGAGAKGDTQYF. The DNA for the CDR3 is TGTGCCGCCCGAGGGGCGGGGGCCAAGGGAGATACGCAGTATTTT.

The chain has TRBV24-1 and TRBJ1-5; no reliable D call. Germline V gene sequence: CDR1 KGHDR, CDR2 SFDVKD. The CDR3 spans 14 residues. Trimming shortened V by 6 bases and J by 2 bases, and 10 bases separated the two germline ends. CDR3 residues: CATSHGVGNQPQHF. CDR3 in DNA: TGTGCCACCAGTCACGGGGTGGGCAATCAGCCCCAGCATTTT.

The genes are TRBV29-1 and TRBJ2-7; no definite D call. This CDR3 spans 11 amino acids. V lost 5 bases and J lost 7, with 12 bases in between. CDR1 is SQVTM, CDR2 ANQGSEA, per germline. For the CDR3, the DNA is TGCAGCGTTACACGGGCCTGGGAGCAGTACTTC. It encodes CSVTRAWEQYF.

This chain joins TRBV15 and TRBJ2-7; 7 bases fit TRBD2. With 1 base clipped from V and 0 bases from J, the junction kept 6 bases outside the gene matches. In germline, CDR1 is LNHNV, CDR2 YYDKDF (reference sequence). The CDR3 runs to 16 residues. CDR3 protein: CATSRVSLAVSYEQYF. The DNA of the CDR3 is TGTGCCACCAGCAGAGTCAGCCTAGCGGTCTCCTACGAGCAGTACTTC. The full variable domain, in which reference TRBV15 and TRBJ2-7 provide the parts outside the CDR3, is DAMVIQNPRYQVTQFGKPVTLSCSQTLNHNVMYWYQQKSSQAPKLLFHYYDKDFNNEADTPDNFQSRRPNTSFCFLDIRSPGLGDTAMYLCATSRVSLAVSYEQYFGPGTRLTVT.

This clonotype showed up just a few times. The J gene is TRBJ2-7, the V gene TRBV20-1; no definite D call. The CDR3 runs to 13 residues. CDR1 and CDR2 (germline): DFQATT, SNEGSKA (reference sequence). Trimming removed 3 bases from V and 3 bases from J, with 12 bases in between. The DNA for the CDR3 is TGCAGTGCTAGGTTGTCCAGGAGCTACGAGCAGTACTTC. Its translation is CSARLSRSYEQYF.

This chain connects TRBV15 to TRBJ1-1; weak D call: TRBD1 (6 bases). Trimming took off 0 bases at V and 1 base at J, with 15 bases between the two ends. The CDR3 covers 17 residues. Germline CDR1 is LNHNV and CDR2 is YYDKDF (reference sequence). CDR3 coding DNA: TGTGCCACCAGCAGAGAATACGACGCAGGGGAGAACACTGAAGCTTTCTTT. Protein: CATSREYDAGENTEAFF.

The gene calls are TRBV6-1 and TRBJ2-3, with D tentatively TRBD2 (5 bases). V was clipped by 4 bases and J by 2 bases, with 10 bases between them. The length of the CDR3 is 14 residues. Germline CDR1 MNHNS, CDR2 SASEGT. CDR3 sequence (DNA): TGTGCCAGCAGTGGCGGGCAGAACACAGATACGCAGTATTTT. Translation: CASSGGQNTDTQYF.

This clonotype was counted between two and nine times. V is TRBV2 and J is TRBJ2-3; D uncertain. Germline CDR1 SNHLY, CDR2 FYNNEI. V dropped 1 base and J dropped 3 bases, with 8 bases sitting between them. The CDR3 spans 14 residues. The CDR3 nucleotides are TGTGCCAGCAGTGAAGTCCTAGGTACAGATACGCAGTATTTT. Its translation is CASSEVLGTDTQYF.

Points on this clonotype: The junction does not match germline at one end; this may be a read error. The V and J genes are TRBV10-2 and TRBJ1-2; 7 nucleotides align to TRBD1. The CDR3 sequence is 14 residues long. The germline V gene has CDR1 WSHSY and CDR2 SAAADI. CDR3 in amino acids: CASSDGRGYYDYTF. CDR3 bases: TGCGCCAGCAGTGATGGCAGGGGGTACTATGACTACACCTTC.

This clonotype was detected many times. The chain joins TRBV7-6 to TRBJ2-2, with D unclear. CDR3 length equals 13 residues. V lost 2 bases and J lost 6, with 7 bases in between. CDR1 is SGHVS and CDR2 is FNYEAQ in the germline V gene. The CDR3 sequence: CASSLTESGELFF. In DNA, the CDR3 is TGTGCCAGCAGCTTAACGGAATCCGGGGAGCTGTTTTTT.

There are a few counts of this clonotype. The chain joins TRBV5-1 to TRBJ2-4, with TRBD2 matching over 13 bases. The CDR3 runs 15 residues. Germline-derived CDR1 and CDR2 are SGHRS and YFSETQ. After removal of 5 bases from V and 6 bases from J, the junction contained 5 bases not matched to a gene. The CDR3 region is CASRLAGGSGNIQYF. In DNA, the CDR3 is TGCGCCAGCAGACTAGCGGGAGGGTCGGGAAACATTCAGTACTTC. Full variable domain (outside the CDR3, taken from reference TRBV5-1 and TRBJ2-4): KAGVTQTPRYLIKTRGQQVTLSCSPISGHRSVSWYQQTPGQGLQFLFEYFSETQRNKGNFPGRFSGRQFSNSRSEMNVSTLELGDSALYLCASRLAGGSGNIQYFGAGTRLSVL.